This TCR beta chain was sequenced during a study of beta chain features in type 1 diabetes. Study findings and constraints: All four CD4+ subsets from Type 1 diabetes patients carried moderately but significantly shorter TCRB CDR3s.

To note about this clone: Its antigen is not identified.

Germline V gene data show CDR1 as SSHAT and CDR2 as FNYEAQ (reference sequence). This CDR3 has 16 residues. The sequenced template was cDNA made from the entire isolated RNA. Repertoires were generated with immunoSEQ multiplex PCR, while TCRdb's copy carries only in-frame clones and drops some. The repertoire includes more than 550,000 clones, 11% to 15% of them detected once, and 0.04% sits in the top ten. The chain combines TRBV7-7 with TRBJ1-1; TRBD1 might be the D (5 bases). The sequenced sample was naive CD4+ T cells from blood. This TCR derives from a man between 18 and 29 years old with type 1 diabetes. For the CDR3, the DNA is TGTGCTAGCCGATACTCACAGACGACAGTGAACACTGAAGCTTTCTTT. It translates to CASRYSQTTVNTEAFF.